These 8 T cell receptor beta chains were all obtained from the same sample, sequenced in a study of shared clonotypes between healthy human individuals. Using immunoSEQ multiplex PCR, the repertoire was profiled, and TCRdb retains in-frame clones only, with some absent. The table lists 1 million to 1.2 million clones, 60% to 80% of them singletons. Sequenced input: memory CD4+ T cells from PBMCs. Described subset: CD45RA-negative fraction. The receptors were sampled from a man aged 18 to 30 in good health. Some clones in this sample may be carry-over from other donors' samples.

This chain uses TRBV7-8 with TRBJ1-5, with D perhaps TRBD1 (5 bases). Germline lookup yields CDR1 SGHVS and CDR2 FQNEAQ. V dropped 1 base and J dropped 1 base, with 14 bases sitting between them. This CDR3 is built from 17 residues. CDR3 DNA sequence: TGTGCCAGCAGCTTAGGACAGTTGGGTTTCAGCAATCAGCCCCAGCATTTT. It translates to CASSLGQLGFSNQPQHF.

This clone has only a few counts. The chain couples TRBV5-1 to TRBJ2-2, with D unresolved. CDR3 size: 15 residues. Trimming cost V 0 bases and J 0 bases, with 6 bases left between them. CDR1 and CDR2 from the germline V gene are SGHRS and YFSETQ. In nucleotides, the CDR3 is TGCGCCAGCAGCTTGGGACCCACGAACACCGGGGAGCTGTTTTTT. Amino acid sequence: CASSLGPTNTGELFF.

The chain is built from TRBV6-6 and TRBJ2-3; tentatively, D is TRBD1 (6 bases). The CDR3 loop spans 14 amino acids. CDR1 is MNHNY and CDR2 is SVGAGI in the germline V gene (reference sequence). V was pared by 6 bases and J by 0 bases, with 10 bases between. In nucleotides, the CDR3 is TGTGCCAGCAGGCCCACAGGGAGCACAGATACGCAGTATTTT. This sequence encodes CASRPTGSTDTQYF.

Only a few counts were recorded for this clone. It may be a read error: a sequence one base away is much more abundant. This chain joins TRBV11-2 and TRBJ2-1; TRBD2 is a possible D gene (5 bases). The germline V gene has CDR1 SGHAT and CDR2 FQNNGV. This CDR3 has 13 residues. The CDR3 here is CASSSNPMGGQLF. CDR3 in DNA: TGTGCCAGCAGCTCCAACCCAATGGGCGGGCAGCTCTTC. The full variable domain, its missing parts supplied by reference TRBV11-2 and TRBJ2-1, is EAGVAQSPRYKIIEKRQSVAFWCNPISGHATLYWYQQILGQGPKLLIQFQNNGVVDDSQLPKDRFSAERLKGVDSTLKIQPAKLEDSAVYLCASSSNPMGGQLFGPGTRLTVL.

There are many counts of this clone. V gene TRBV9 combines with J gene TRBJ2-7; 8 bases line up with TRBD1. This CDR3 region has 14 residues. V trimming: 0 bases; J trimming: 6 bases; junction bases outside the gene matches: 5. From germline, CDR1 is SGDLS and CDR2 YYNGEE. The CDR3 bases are TGTGCCAGCAGCGTAGTGGCACAGGGGGGCGAGCAGTACTTC. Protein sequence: CASSVVAQGGEQYF.

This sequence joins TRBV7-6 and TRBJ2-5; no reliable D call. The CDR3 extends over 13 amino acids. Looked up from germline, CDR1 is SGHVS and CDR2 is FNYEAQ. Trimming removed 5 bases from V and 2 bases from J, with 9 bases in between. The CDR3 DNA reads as TGTGCCAGCAGCATCGGACGGCAAGAGACCCAGTACTTC. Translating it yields CASSIGRQETQYF.

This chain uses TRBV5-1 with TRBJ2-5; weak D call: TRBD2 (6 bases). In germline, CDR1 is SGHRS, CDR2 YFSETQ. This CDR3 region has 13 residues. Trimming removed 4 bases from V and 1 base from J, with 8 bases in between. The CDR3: CASSVSGQETQYF. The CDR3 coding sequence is TGCGCCAGCAGCGTTAGCGGCCAAGAGACCCAGTACTTC.

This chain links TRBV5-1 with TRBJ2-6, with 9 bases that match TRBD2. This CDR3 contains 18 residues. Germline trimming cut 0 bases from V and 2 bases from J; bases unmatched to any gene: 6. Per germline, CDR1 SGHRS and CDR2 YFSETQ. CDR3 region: CASSLVLAGVAGANVLTF. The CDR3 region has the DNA TGCGCCAGCAGCTTGGTGTTAGCGGGGGTGGCTGGGGCCAACGTCCTGACTTTC.